The next 28 T cell receptor beta chains were all read from a single sample in a study of cytomegalovirus exposure and HLA in healthy donors. The PCR made use of 60 Vbeta and 13 Jbeta primers. TCRdb keeps only in-frame clones here, not all; method: immunoSEQ multiplex PCR. The sample yields some 130,000 clones, roughly 82% seen once. Source material: PBMCs. The receptor source for this set is a man aged 50 to 60 in good health and CMV-seronegative.

J is TRBJ1-5 and V is TRBV2; the D is unclear. There are 14 residues in the CDR3. V lost 4 bases, J lost 5 bases, and 12 bases lay in between. CDR1 and CDR2 (germline): SNHLY, FYNNEI. The chain's CDR3 is CASSVERSYQPQHF. The CDR3 DNA reads as TGTGCCAGCAGTGTGGAGAGGAGTTATCAGCCCCAGCATTTT.

The gene calls are TRBV4-2 and TRBJ1-1; D is possibly TRBD1 (5 bases). The CDR3 is made up of 16 amino acids. Germline loops: CDR1 LGHNA, CDR2 YNFKEQ. Trimming shortened V by 1 base and J by 5 bases, and 17 bases separated the two germline ends. Here the CDR3 DNA reads TGTGCCAGCAGCCAAGTCTTTTTTACCCAGGGAACTGAAGCTTTCTTT. Residues: CASSQVFFTQGTEAFF.

The V gene is TRBV7-9, the J gene TRBJ2-5; D uncertain. V lost 1 base, J lost 0 bases, and 3 bases lay in between. CDR3 size: 13 residues. Looked up from germline, CDR1 is SEHNR and CDR2 is FQNEAQ (reference sequence). The CDR3 DNA reads as TGTGCCAGCAGCTTAGATAACCAAGAGACCCAGTACTTC. This sequence encodes CASSLDNQETQYF.

About this clone itself: The junction departs from germline at one end; a sequencing error may be responsible. V usage is TRBV29-1 and J usage is TRBJ1-2, with unresolved D. Germline CDR1 SQVTM, CDR2 ANQGSEA. This CDR3 has 12 residues. CDR3: CSVASGSYVYTF. As DNA, the CDR3 is TGCAGCGTTGCGTCAGGATCCTATGTCTACACCTTC.

V usage is TRBV19 and J usage is TRBJ2-6; 9 positions agree with TRBD2. The CDR3 runs 16 residues. Per the germline V gene, CDR1 is LNHDA and CDR2 is SQIVND (reference sequence). V was pared by 4 bases and J by 2 bases, with 3 bases of the junction left unmatched. CDR3: CASSKRGAAGANVLTF. The CDR3 DNA is TGTGCCAGTAGTAAGCGGGGGGCGGCTGGGGCCAACGTCCTGACTTTC.

V gene TRBV11-2 combines with J gene TRBJ1-1; D is perhaps TRBD1 (6 bases). This CDR3 region has 14 residues. Germline lookup yields CDR1 SGHAT and CDR2 FQNNGV. The V and J ends lost 4 bases and 3 bases respectively, with 12 bases between them. CDR3 loop: CASSSSQGHTEAFF. CDR3 nucleotides: TGTGCCAGCAGCTCTTCACAGGGTCACACTGAAGCTTTCTTT.

The rearrangement links TRBV7-9 to TRBJ1-4; unclear D gene. Per germline, CDR1 SEHNR and CDR2 FQNEAQ (reference sequence). V was trimmed by 0 bases and J by 2 bases, leaving 10 bases between them. The length of the CDR3 is 16 residues. The CDR3 spells CASSLALPDTNEKLFF. The DNA of the CDR3 is TGTGCCAGCAGCTTAGCGCTCCCAGATACTAATGAAAAACTGTTTTTT.

The CDR3 DNA is TGCGCCAGCATTCCGGGACAGGGATCCTACAATGAGCAGTTCTTC. It yields the protein CASIPGQGSYNEQFF. This rearrangement joins TRBV10-1 to TRBJ2-1; 9 bases map to TRBD1. J was trimmed by 1 base and V by 7 bases; bases with no gene match: 5. CDR3 length equals 15 residues. The germline CDR1 and CDR2 sequences are WNHNN and SYGVQD (reference sequence).

The V and J genes are TRBV7-9 and TRBJ2-1, with TRBD1 identical over 8 bases. The V gene end was trimmed by 5 bases and the J gene end by 4 bases; junction bases not matched to a gene: 7. The germline CDR1 and CDR2 sequences are SEHNR and FQNEAQ (reference sequence). CDR3 length equals 15 residues. CDR3 bases: TGTGCCAGCAGCCCCGGGACAGGACCTTACAATGAGCAGTTCTTC. Translated, it gives CASSPGTGPYNEQFF.

The V gene is TRBV7-9, the J gene TRBJ2-5, with D possibly matching TRBD2 (7 bases). From germline, CDR1 is SEHNR and CDR2 FQNEAQ (reference sequence). The CDR3 consists of 18 residues. Deletions cut 5 bases from V and 0 bases from J, with 22 bases between. CDR3 nucleotides: TGTGCCAGCAGCGGGGTGGGCGGGGGCGAGATGTACCAAGAGACCCAGTACTTC. Translation gives CASSGVGGGEMYQETQYF.

This clone appeared a few times. The rearrangement uses TRBV5-6 and TRBJ1-1; weak D call: TRBD1 (6 bases). Germline CDR1 and CDR2: SGHDT and YYEEEE. The CDR3 runs to 16 residues. V was trimmed by 2 bases and J by 2 bases, leaving 16 bases between them. DNA for the CDR3: TGTGCCAGCAGCTTTGTCAGGACAGCAGAAAACACTGAAGCTTTCTTT. It codes for CASSFVRTAENTEAFF. Looking up the rest from reference TRBV5-6 and TRBJ1-1 gives the full variable domain: DAGVTQSPTHLIKTRGQQVTLRCSPKSGHDTVSWYQQALGQGPQFIFQYYEEEERQRGNFPDRFSGHQFPNYSSELNVNALLLGDSALYLCASSFVRTAENTEAFFGQGTRLTVV.

The V call is TRBV5-1, the J call TRBJ2-3; tentative D call: TRBD2 (6 bases). Trimming cost V 2 bases and J 2 bases, with 27 bases left between them. From germline, CDR1 is SGHRS and CDR2 YFSETQ. The CDR3 runs 20 residues. CDR3 amino acids: CASSLVGPAGWRGFTDTQYF. The DNA for the CDR3 is TGCGCCAGCAGCTTAGTAGGACCCGCGGGGTGGAGAGGTTTCACAGATACGCAGTATTTT.

The chain joins TRBV29-1 to TRBJ1-2; D is uncertain. There are 12 residues in the CDR3. Per the germline V gene, CDR1 is SQVTM and CDR2 is ANQGSEA. V lost 6 bases to trimming and J lost 4 bases, with 12 bases between them. CDR3 region: CSVTTDFYGYTF. The CDR3 bases are TGCAGCGTGACGACGGACTTCTATGGCTACACCTTC. The variable domain in full, completed from reference TRBV29-1 and TRBJ1-2, reads SAVISQKPSRDICQRGTSLTIQCQVDSQVTMMFWYRQQPGQSLTLIATANQGSEATYESGFVIDKFPISRPNLTFSTLTVSNMSPEDSSIYLCSVTTDFYGYTFGSGTRLTVV.

The rearrangement joins TRBV7-9 to TRBJ1-5; D remains unclear. Trimming removed 2 bases at V and 5 bases at J, with 7 bases between. This CDR3 comprises 13 residues. Germline-derived CDR1 and CDR2 are SEHNR and FQNEAQ (reference sequence). This chain's CDR3 is CASSLTGDQPQHF. The CDR3 region has the DNA TGTGCCAGCAGCTTAACCGGAGATCAGCCCCAGCATTTT.

This chain joins TRBV27 and TRBJ1-5, with TRBD1 identical over 7 bases. In germline, CDR1 is MNHEY, CDR2 SMNVEV (reference sequence). The CDR3 sequence is 14 residues long. The V segment lost 4 bases and the J segment 5 bases; nucleotides outside the gene matches: 5. CDR3 DNA sequence: TGTGCCAGCAGTTGGCAGGGGGGTGATCAGCCCCAGCATTTT. It yields the protein CASSWQGGDQPQHF.

The chain recombines TRBV15 with TRBJ1-4, with 9 bases matching TRBD1. The CDR3 loop spans 14 amino acids. CDR1 LNHNV and CDR2 YYDKDF come from the germline V gene (reference sequence). With 4 bases clipped from V and 6 bases from J, the junction kept 3 bases outside the gene matches. The CDR3 DNA is TGTGCCACCAGCACCGGGACAGGGTATGAAAAACTGTTTTTT. Protein: CATSTGTGYEKLFF.

The CDR3 DNA reads TGTGCCAGCAGTGAAGGCGGCTTCTGGGGCACAGATACGCAGTATTTT. Protein sequence: CASSEGGFWGTDTQYF. The genes are TRBV2 and TRBJ2-3, with D unclear. Germline V lookup: CDR1 SNHLY, CDR2 FYNNEI. The CDR3 extends over 16 amino acids. V was clipped by 1 base and J by 1 base, with 12 bases between them.

Here the CDR3 DNA reads TGTGCCAGCAGTGAATTGGATGGGGCTGGCGAAAAACTGTTTTTT. Its protein is CASSELDGAGEKLFF. V gene TRBV25-1 combines with J gene TRBJ1-4; possible D gene TRBD1, 5 bases. The CDR3 totals 15 residues. Germline V gives CDR1 MGHDK, CDR2 SYGVNS. Trimming removed 1 base from V and 8 bases from J, with 14 bases in between.

V usage is TRBV11-2 and J usage is TRBJ1-1; D is uncertain. The CDR3 runs 15 residues. From germline, CDR1 is SGHAT and CDR2 FQNNGV. V was pared by 6 bases and J by 4 bases, with 18 bases between. CDR3 coding DNA: TGTGCCAGCAGTCTGAACGTGGCAGGCTTCACTGAAGCTTTCTTT. As protein: CASSLNVAGFTEAFF.

The chain has TRBV7-6 and TRBJ2-5; D is possibly TRBD2 (6 bases). With 8 bases removed from V and 1 base from J, the gap between germline ends came to 23 bases. Germline V gene sequence: CDR1 SGHVS, CDR2 FNYEAQ. The CDR3 is made up of 17 amino acids. The CDR3 spells CASRPFGTPNFQETQYF. Written as DNA, the CDR3 is TGTGCCAGCCGCCCTTTTGGGACTCCCAACTTCCAAGAGACCCAGTACTTC. Full variable domain (missing parts from reference TRBV7-6 and TRBJ2-5): GAGVSQSPRYKVTKRGQDVALRCDPISGHVSLYWYRQALGQGPEFLTYFNYEAQQDKSGLPNDRFSAERPEGSISTLTIQRTEQRDSAMYRCASRPFGTPNFQETQYFGPGTRLLVL.

This rearrangement joins TRBV27 to TRBJ2-7, with TRBD2 identical over 7 bases. This CDR3 is built from 13 residues. The trim removed 8 bases at V and 1 base at J, leaving 5 bases unmatched. Per germline, CDR1 MNHEY and CDR2 SMNVEV (reference sequence). CDR3 coding DNA: TGTGCCAGCGCCCTGGGGGGGTCCTACGAGCAGTACTTC. This codes for CASALGGSYEQYF.

The genes are TRBV18 and TRBJ1-2; tentatively, D is TRBD1 (5 bases). With 2 bases removed from V and 7 bases from J, the gap between germline ends came to 8 bases. The CDR3 spans 12 residues. The germline V gene has CDR1 KGHSH and CDR2 LQKENI. The CDR3 here is CASSPNQGGYTF. The DNA for the CDR3 is TGTGCCAGCTCACCAAACCAGGGTGGCTACACCTTC.

The genes are TRBV19 and TRBJ1-5; no firm D call. The length of the CDR3 is 15 residues. V lost 0 bases and J 3 bases, leaving 9 bases between the germline ends. In germline, CDR1 is LNHDA, CDR2 SQIVND (reference sequence). DNA for the CDR3: TGTGCCAGTAGTATAGAACCGGGTCACAATCAGCCCCAGCATTTT. Amino acids: CASSIEPGHNQPQHF.

The chain joins TRBV5-1 to TRBJ2-1; TRBD2 might be the D (7 bases). Germline lookup yields CDR1 SGHRS and CDR2 YFSETQ. This CDR3 contains 15 residues. V was cut by 1 base and J by 5 bases, with 13 bases left in between. CDR3 nucleotide sequence: TGCGCCAGCAGCTTGATAGTGCGGGGGCACAATGAGCAGTTCTTC. Encoded protein: CASSLIVRGHNEQFF.

The chain couples TRBV7-9 to TRBJ1-6, with D possibly TRBD1 on 6 matching bases. CDR3 size: 15 residues. V lost 4 bases to trimming and J lost 4 bases, with 11 bases between them. CDR1 is SEHNR, CDR2 FQNEAQ, per germline (reference sequence). Here the CDR3 reads CASSSEGVYNSPLHF. The CDR3 region has the DNA TGTGCCAGCAGCTCCGAGGGGGTGTATAATTCACCCCTCCACTTT.

The rearrangement links TRBV10-1 to TRBJ1-2, with D uncertain. The length of the CDR3 is 13 residues. The germline gives CDR1 WNHNN, CDR2 SYGVQD (reference sequence). V was clipped by 2 bases and J by 8 bases, with 12 bases between them. The CDR3 DNA reads TGCGCCAGCAGTGAGAGCGCCTATGGGGGCTACACCTTC. It translates to CASSESAYGGYTF.

This rearrangement joins TRBV4-2 to TRBJ2-5, with D possibly being TRBD2 (7 bases). The CDR3 is 13 amino acids. V lost 5 bases, J lost 5 bases, and 12 bases lay in between. Germline-derived CDR1 and CDR2 are LGHNA and YNFKEQ. The DNA for the CDR3 is TGTGCCAGCAGCGGGGGGGCGGGGGAGACCCAGTACTTC. It translates to CASSGGAGETQYF.

V is TRBV6-5 and J is TRBJ2-3; D gene unclear. CDR1 is MNHEY and CDR2 is SVGAGI in the germline V gene. Trimming pared 0 bases from V and 2 bases from J, leaving 6 bases between. This CDR3 has 14 amino acids. CDR3 loop: CASSYSRHTDTQYF. CDR3 in DNA: TGTGCCAGCAGTTACTCGAGGCACACAGATACGCAGTATTTT.